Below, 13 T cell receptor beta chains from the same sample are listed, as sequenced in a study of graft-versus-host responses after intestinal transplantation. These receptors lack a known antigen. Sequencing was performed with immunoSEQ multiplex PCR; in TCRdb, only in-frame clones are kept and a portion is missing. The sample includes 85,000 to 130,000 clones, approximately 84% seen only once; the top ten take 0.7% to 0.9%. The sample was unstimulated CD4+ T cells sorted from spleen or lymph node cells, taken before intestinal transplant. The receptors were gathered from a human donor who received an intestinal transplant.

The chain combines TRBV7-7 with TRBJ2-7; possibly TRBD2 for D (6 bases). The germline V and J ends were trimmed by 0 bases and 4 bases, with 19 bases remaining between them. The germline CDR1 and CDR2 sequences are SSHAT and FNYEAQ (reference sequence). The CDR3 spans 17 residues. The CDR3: CASSLARGRSEAYEQYF. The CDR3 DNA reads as TGTGCCAGCAGCTTAGCGCGGGGCCGGTCTGAGGCTTACGAGCAGTACTTC.

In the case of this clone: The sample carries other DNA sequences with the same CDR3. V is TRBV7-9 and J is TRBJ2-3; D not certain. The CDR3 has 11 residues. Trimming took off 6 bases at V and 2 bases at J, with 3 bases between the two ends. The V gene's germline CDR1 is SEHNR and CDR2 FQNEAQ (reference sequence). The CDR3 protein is CASRTTDTQYF. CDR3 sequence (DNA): TGTGCCAGCAGGACCACAGATACGCAGTATTTT. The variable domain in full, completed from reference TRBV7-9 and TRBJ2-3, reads DTGVSQNPRHKITKRGQNVTFRCDPISEHNRLYWYRQTLGQGPEFLTYFQNEAQLEKSRLLSDRFSAERPKGSFSTLEIQRTEQGDSAMYLCASRTTDTQYFGPGTRLTVL.

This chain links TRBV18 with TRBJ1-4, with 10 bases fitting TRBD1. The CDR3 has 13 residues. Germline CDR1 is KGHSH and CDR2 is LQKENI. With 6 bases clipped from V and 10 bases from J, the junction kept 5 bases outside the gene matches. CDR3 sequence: CASSLDRGGKLFF. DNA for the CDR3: TGTGCCAGCTCCCTGGACAGGGGGGGAAAACTGTTTTTT.

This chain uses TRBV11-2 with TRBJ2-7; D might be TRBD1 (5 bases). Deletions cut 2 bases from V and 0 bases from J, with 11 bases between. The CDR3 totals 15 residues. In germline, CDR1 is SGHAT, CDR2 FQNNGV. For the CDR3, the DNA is TGTGCCAGCAGCTTAACAGGCCTCTCCTCCTACGAGCAGTACTTC. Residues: CASSLTGLSSYEQYF. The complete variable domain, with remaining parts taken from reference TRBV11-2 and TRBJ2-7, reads EAGVAQSPRYKIIEKRQSVAFWCNPISGHATLYWYQQILGQGPKLLIQFQNNGVVDDSQLPKDRFSAERLKGVDSTLKIQPAKLEDSAVYLCASSLTGLSSYEQYFGPGTRLTVT.

CDR3 bases: TGTGCCAGCAGTTTCCCCGGGGGAGCGGAAGCTTTCTTT. This codes for CASSFPGGAEAFF. J is TRBJ1-1 and V is TRBV6-5, with a tentative D call TRBD1 (5 bases). V shed 4 bases and J shed 8 bases, with 14 bases lying between them. The CDR3 totals 13 residues. Per germline, CDR1 MNHEY and CDR2 SVGAGI.

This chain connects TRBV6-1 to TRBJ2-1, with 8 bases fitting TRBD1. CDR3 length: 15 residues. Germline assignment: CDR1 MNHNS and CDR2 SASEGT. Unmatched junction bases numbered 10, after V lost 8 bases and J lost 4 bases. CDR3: CASAEFGQGYNEQFF. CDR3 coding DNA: TGTGCCAGCGCAGAATTTGGACAGGGTTACAATGAGCAGTTCTTC.

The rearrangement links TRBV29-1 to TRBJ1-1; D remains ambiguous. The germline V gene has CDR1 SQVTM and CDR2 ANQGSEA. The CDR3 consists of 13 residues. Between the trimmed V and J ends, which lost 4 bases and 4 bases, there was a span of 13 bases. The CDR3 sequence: CSVVWRWGTEAFF. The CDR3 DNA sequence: TGCAGCGTTGTGTGGAGGTGGGGCACTGAAGCTTTCTTT.

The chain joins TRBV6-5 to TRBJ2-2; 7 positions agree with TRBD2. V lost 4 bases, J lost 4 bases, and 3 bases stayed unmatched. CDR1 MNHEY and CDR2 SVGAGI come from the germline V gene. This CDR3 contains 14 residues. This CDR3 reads CASSLGGSTGELFF. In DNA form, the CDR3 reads TGTGCCAGCAGTTTGGGGGGGAGCACCGGGGAGCTGTTTTTT.

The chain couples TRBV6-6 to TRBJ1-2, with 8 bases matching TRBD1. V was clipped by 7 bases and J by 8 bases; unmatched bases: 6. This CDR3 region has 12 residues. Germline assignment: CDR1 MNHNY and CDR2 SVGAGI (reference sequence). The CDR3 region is CASTDRERGYTF. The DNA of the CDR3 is TGTGCCAGCACGGACAGGGAAAGGGGCTACACCTTC.

The CDR3 nucleotides read TGCAGCGTTGACTCGGGACAGACCTACGAGCAGTACTTC. Protein product: CSVDSGQTYEQYF. The chain recombines TRBV29-1 with TRBJ2-5; 7 bases agree with TRBD1. The end of the DNA aligns better with TRBJ2-7, so the J call may be wrong. This CDR3 is built from 13 residues. Germline CDR1 reads SQVTM; CDR2 reads ANQGSEA.

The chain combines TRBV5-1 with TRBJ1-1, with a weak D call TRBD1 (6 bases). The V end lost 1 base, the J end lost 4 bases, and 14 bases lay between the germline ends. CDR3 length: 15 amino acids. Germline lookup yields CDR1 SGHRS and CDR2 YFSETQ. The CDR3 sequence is CASSLSQGIGTEAFF. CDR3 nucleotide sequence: TGCGCCAGCAGCTTGTCCCAGGGGATCGGCACTGAAGCTTTCTTT. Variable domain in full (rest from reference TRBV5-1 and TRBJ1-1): KAGVTQTPRYLIKTRGQQVTLSCSPISGHRSVSWYQQTPGQGLQFLFEYFSETQRNKGNFPGRFSGRQFSNSRSEMNVSTLELGDSALYLCASSLSQGIGTEAFFGQGTRLTVV.

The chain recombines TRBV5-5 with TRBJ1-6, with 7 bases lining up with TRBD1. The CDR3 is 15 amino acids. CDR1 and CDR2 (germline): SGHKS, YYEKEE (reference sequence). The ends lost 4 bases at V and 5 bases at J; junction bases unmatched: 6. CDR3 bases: TGTGCCAGCAGCGTCTCCGGGACAGATAATTCACCCCTCCACTTT. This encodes CASSVSGTDNSPLHF.

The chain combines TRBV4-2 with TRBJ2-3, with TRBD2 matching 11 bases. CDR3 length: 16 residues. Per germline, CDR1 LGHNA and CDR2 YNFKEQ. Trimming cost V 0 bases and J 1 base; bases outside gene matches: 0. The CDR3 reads CASSQELAGGTDTQYF. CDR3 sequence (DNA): TGTGCCAGCAGCCAAGAACTAGCGGGGGGCACAGATACGCAGTATTTT.